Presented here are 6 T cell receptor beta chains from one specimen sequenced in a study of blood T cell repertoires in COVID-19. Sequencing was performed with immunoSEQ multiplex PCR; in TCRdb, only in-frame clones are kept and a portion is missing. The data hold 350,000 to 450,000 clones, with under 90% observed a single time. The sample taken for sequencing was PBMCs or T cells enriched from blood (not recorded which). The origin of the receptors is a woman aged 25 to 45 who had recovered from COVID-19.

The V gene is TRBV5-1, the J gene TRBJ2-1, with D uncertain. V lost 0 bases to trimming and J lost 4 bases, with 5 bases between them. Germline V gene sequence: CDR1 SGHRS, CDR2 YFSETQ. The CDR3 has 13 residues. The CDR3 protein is CASSLDQYNEQFF. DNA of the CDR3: TGCGCCAGCAGCTTGGACCAGTACAATGAGCAGTTCTTC.

The CDR3 sequence is CASSSVLSYEQYF. CDR3 nucleotide sequence: TGCGCCAGCAGTTCAGTCCTCTCCTACGAGCAGTACTTC. The gene calls are TRBV5-1 and TRBJ2-7, with D hard to call. The CDR3 has 13 amino acids. V shed 5 bases and J shed 0 bases, with 9 bases lying between them. Per the germline V gene, CDR1 is SGHRS and CDR2 is YFSETQ.

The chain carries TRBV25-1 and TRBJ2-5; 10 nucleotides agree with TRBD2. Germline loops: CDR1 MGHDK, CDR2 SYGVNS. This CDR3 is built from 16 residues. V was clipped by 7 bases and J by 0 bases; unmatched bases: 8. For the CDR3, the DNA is TGTGCCAGCACCGACTGGCTAGCGGGGGACCAAGAGACCCAGTACTTC. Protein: CASTDWLAGDQETQYF.

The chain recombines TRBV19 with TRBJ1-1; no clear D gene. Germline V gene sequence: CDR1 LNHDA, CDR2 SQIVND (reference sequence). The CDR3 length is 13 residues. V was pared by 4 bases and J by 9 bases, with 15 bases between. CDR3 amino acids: CASSNLKKTQAFF. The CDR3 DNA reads TGTGCCAGTAGTAACCTAAAGAAGACTCAAGCTTTCTTT.

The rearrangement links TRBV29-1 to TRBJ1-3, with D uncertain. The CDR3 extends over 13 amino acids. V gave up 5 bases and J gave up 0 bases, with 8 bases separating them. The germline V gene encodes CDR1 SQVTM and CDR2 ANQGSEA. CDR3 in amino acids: CSVSWSSGNTIYF. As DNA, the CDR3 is TGCAGCGTTTCATGGAGCTCTGGAAACACCATATATTTT.

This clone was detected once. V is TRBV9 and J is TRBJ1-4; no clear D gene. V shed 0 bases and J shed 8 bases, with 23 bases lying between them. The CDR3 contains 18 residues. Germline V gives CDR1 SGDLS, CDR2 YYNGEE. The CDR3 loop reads CASSVDPTPPQAGEKLFF. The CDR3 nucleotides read TGTGCCAGCAGCGTAGACCCCACCCCGCCCCAGGCGGGAGAAAAACTGTTTTTT.